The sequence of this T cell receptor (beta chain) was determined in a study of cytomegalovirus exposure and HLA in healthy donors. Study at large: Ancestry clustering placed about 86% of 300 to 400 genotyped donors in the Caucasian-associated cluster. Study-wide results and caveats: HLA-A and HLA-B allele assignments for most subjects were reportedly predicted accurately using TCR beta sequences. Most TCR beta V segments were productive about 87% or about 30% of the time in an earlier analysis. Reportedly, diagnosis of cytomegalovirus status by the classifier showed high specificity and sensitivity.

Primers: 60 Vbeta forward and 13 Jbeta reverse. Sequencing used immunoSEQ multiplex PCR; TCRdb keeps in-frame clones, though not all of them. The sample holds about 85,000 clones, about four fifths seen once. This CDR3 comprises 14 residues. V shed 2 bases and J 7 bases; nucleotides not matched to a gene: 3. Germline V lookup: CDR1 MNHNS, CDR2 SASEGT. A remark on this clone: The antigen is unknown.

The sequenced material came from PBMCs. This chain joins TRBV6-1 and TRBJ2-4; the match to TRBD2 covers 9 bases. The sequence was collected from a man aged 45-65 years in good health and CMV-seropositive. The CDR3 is CASSESAGGNIQYF. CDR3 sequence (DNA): TGTGCCAGCAGTGAATCGGCGGGGGGGAACATTCAGTACTTC.